The rows below give T cell receptor beta chains drawn from one sample of a study of blood T cell repertoires in COVID-19. The data were produced by immunoSEQ multiplex PCR, yet TCRdb's version contains in-frame clones alone and is incomplete. The sample contains 250,000 to 300,000 clones, almost 85% of which appear only once. Sequenced: peripheral blood. Every receptor here comes from a man aged 50-60 years with active or convalescent COVID-19. CDR3s leave out the opening cysteine and the closing phenylalanine or tryptophan. Fields, in order: J gene, D gene, V gene, CDR3 protein. A D gene is named only where the DNA matches it firmly.

j_gene: TRBJ2-2
d_gene: -
v_gene: TRBV10-3
CDR3aa: AISITLEAADTGELF

j_gene: TRBJ1-2
d_gene: -
v_gene: TRBV27
CDR3aa: ASSYHGGYGYT

j_gene: TRBJ1-5
d_gene: -
v_gene: TRBV16
CDR3aa: ASSAIGQGLAQGH

j_gene: TRBJ2-7
d_gene: -
v_gene: TRBV9
CDR3aa: ASGSGSSYEQY

j_gene: TRBJ1-2
d_gene: -
v_gene: TRBV6-5
CDR3aa: ASHEANYGYT

j_gene: TRBJ2-7
d_gene: TRBD1
v_gene: TRBV5-4
CDR3aa: ASSSYRGSYEQY

j_gene: TRBJ2-3
d_gene: -
v_gene: TRBV7-2
CDR3aa: ASSPSRLGTDTQY

j_gene: TRBJ2-5
d_gene: -
v_gene: TRBV5-1
CDR3aa: ASSLGTGGETQY

j_gene: TRBJ2-1
d_gene: -
v_gene: TRBV4-3
CDR3aa: ASSQELWGERVDEQF

j_gene: TRBJ2-3
d_gene: -
v_gene: TRBV19
CDR3aa: ASSIGPGGGTDTQY

j_gene: TRBJ2-2
d_gene: TRBD1
v_gene: TRBV18
CDR3aa: ASSPDRGQTGELF

j_gene: TRBJ1-2
d_gene: -
v_gene: TRBV28
CDR3aa: ASSPLGRHNLYGYT

j_gene: TRBJ2-2
d_gene: -
v_gene: TRBV7-7
CDR3aa: ASSLAYRNTGELF

j_gene: TRBJ1-5
d_gene: -
v_gene: TRBV27
CDR3aa: ASSLSGQGLNQPQH

j_gene: TRBJ2-2
d_gene: TRBD2
v_gene: TRBV5-1
CDR3aa: ASSLQVGLGDRTNTGELF

j_gene: TRBJ1-1
d_gene: -
v_gene: TRBV25-1
CDR3aa: ASSEGGAVDTEAF

j_gene: TRBJ1-1
d_gene: TRBD1
v_gene: TRBV10-1
CDR3aa: ASSRDRGQTEAF

j_gene: TRBJ1-1
d_gene: -
v_gene: TRBV18
CDR3aa: ASSPGQRTEAF

j_gene: TRBJ2-7
d_gene: -
v_gene: TRBV3-1/TRBV3-2
CDR3aa: ASYNSAAASYEQY

j_gene: TRBJ2-2
d_gene: TRBD1
v_gene: TRBV4-3
CDR3aa: ASSQRRTGGVGELF

j_gene: TRBJ2-7
d_gene: -
v_gene: TRBV7-9
CDR3aa: ASSPGAVGSYEQY

j_gene: TRBJ1-6
d_gene: -
v_gene: TRBV7-2
CDR3aa: ASSPQDSPNSPLH

j_gene: TRBJ2-5
d_gene: -
v_gene: TRBV28
CDR3aa: ASSKGGATGETQY

j_gene: TRBJ2-1
d_gene: TRBD2
v_gene: TRBV27
CDR3aa: ASSTSGRPDNEQF

j_gene: TRBJ2-7
d_gene: TRBD2
v_gene: TRBV2
CDR3aa: ASSDPSGRYEQY

j_gene: TRBJ1-3
d_gene: -
v_gene: TRBV19
CDR3aa: ASASSGNTIY

j_gene: TRBJ1-2
d_gene: TRBD1
v_gene: TRBV4-2
CDR3aa: ASSQDEQGNYGYT

j_gene: TRBJ1-1
d_gene: -
v_gene: TRBV3-1/TRBV3-2
CDR3aa: ASSPQGGGAEAF

j_gene: TRBJ1-6
d_gene: -
v_gene: TRBV19
CDR3aa: ASSIDRGNSPLH